This T cell receptor (beta chain) was sequenced for a study of identifying expanded T cells in peripheral blood. Notes on the study in general: Variance in clone template counts between approximately two-week samples significantly increased with total template count across all healthy donors. Over two and four weeks, about 16 and 20 clones changed, versus roughly 1.1 between replicates.

This table comes from immunoSEQ multiplex PCR, and its TCRdb copy is limited to in-frame clones, with some not included. The sample lists approximately 94,000 clones, approximately 89% occurring once. No infections or other immune events were documented during collection. In its sample, this clone was seen once. As yet, its antigen is unknown. The CDR3 is made up of 14 amino acids. Germline CDR1 KGHSY, CDR2 FQNENV. V lost 0 bases, J lost 8 bases, and 13 bases lay in between. The TCR originated in a person between 18 and 69 years old in good health. Source material: blood. The chain employs TRBV16 and TRBJ1-1; a possible D gene is TRBD1 (5 bases). CDR3: CASSQSEGWGEAFF. The CDR3 region has the DNA TGTGCCAGCAGCCAATCGGAGGGATGGGGGGAAGCTTTCTTT.